This TCR beta chain was documented in a study of blood T cell repertoires in COVID-19. Overall study: The United States, Italy and Spain were the sources of the acute and convalescent COVID-19 samples. Sample material is recorded as cDNA or gDNA derived from T cells, B-cell-depleted T cells, or PBMCs.

Authors' data handling: Estimates of nucleated cell counts were drawn from the amplification of reference gene primers. Generated by immunoSEQ multiplex PCR, the TCRdb table keeps only in-frame clones and is missing some. V, J and clone size were drawn from that table, and D and trimming were deduced from the DNA. Of about 76,000 clones in the sample, 65% to 90% were seen once. The CDR3 sequence is 15 residues long. The ends lost 4 bases at V and 0 bases at J; junction bases unmatched: 5. Germline CDR1 reads KGHDR; CDR2 reads SFDVKD. This chain connects TRBV24-1 to TRBJ2-7; 7 positions match TRBD1. The sequence came from a human donor in a cohort sampled during active COVID-19. Sequencing used peripheral blood. The CDR3: CATSDTGQDSYEQYF. CDR3 DNA: TGTGCCACCAGTGACACCGGACAGGACTCCTACGAGCAGTACTTC.